The sequence of this T cell receptor (beta chain) was determined in a study of response to subunit inactivated influenza vaccine. Study conclusions and caveats: A suggestion made by the authors is that each seasonal influenza vaccination recruits few new T cells.

Germline V CDR1 and CDR2: GTSNPN, SVGIG (reference sequence). Trimming took 8 bases from V and 8 from J; bases not matched to a gene: 11. The CDR3 contains 12 residues. TCRdb reprocessed the RT-PCR reads with MiXCR, giving one entry per CDR3 protein. The sample holds 550,000 to 650,000 distinct CDR3 sequences, 12% seen once. This clonotype appeared a few times. Its antigen is not known. The TCR comes from a middle-aged man who received an inactivated influenza vaccine. Source: PBMCs from blood, taken on the day of vaccination. This rearrangement joins TRBV30 to TRBJ1-2, with 7 bases matching TRBD1. The CDR3 bases are TGTGCCCGGGATCAAAGGGGGCGCGGCTACACCTTC. This sequence encodes CARDQRGRGYTF.